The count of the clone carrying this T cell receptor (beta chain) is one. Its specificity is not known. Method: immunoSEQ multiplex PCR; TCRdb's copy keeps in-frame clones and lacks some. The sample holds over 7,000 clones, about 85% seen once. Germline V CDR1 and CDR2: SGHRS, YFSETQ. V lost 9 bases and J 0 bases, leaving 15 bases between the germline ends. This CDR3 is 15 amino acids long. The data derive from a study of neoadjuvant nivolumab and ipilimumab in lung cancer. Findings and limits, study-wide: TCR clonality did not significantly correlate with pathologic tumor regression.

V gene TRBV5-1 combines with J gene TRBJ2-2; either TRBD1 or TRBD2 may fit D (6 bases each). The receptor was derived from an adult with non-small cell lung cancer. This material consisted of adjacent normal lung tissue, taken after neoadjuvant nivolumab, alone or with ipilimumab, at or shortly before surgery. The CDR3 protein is CATGVGGANTGELFF. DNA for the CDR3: TGCGCCACGGGAGTGGGGGGCGCGAACACCGGGGAGCTGTTTTTT. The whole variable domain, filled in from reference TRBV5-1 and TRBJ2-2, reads KAGVTQTPRYLIKTRGQQVTLSCSPISGHRSVSWYQQTPGQGLQFLFEYFSETQRNKGNFPGRFSGRQFSNSRSEMNVSTLELGDSALYLCATGVGGANTGELFFGEGSRLTVL.